This T cell receptor beta chain stems from a study of blood T cell repertoires in COVID-19. Turning to the study itself: T cells, B-cell-depleted T cells, or PBMCs supplied cDNA or gDNA.

With V trimmed by 6 bases and J by 7 bases, 10 bases remained unmatched. Germline CDR1 is MNHNY and CDR2 is SVGAGI (reference sequence). The CDR3 sequence is 15 residues long. Authors' analysis steps: Scientists estimated how many nucleated cells there were by amplifying reference gene primers. Generated by immunoSEQ multiplex PCR, the TCRdb table keeps only in-frame clones and is missing some. From that table come the V and J calls and clone size; the DNA was used to work out D and trimming. Of approximately 170,000 clones listed, around 82% were seen once; the top ten hold around 2%. Material: peripheral blood. The rearrangement joins TRBV6-6 to TRBJ2-1; 9 nucleotides agree with TRBD2. This clonotype originated in a woman aged 80 or over with acute or convalescent COVID-19. CDR3 DNA sequence: TGTGCCAGCAGGATAGTGCGGGGGGGACTTAATGAGCAGTTCTTC. Residues: CASRIVRGGLNEQFF.